The clone carrying this TCR beta chain was counted once. The antigen is not known. This specimen comes from a study of cytomegalovirus exposure and HLA in healthy donors. Turning to the study itself: T cells numbering around 190 million yielded 95 million to 140 million unique TCR beta sequences in an earlier analysis.

Between the trimmed V and J ends, which lost 5 bases and 3 bases, there was a span of 9 bases. CDR1 and CDR2 (germline): SGHVS, FQNEAQ. The CDR3 length is 13 residues. The PCR ran on 60 Vbeta and 13 Jbeta primers. The table came from immunoSEQ multiplex PCR; TCRdb's copy has only in-frame clones and leaves some out. The data contain 80,000 to 95,000 clones, 70% to 80% of them singletons. Study results and caveats: Accurate HLA-A and HLA-B prediction from TCR beta sequences was reported for most subjects.

The donors (healthy individuals) were bone marrow donors. Sequencing was carried out using PBMCs. The J gene is TRBJ2-3, the V gene TRBV7-8; D call uncertain. This sequence originates from a woman aged 40 to 55 in good health and CMV-seropositive. The chain's CDR3 is CASSLYITDTQYF. CDR3 DNA: TGTGCCAGCAGCCTGTACATTACAGATACGCAGTATTTT.